This TCR beta chain was recorded in a study of shared clonotypes between healthy human individuals. Study-wide background: Each donor's CD8 memory used one plate, CD8 naive two, each CD4 subset three.

Germline loops: CDR1 MDHEN, CDR2 SYDVKM. Trimming took off 3 bases at V and 10 bases at J, with 21 bases between the two ends. The CDR3 sequence is 15 residues long. Healthy HIV-negative adults without recent acute infections or vaccinations served as donors. The method was immunoSEQ multiplex PCR; TCRdb's version includes in-frame clones alone and lacks a portion of them. The sample includes about 2.3 million clones, 85% to 95% seen only once; the top ten take under 0.45%. With regard to this clone: What it binds is unknown.

Regarding the study as a whole: Clonotypes that were shared across several donors made up around 5% of naive CD4 clonotypes. Naive subsets generally had larger estimated richness than memory subsets.

What was sequenced was naive CD4+ T cells from PBMCs. Subset of the sample: CD45RA+ positively selected. The rearrangement links TRBV28 to TRBJ1-1; D not resolved. This TCR was sampled from a man aged 18 to 35 in good health. Some clones in this sample may be carry-over from other donors' samples. CDR3 region: CASSLDFGSARSAFF. DNA for the CDR3: TGTGCCAGCAGTTTGGACTTTGGCAGCGCTCGTTCAGCTTTCTTT.